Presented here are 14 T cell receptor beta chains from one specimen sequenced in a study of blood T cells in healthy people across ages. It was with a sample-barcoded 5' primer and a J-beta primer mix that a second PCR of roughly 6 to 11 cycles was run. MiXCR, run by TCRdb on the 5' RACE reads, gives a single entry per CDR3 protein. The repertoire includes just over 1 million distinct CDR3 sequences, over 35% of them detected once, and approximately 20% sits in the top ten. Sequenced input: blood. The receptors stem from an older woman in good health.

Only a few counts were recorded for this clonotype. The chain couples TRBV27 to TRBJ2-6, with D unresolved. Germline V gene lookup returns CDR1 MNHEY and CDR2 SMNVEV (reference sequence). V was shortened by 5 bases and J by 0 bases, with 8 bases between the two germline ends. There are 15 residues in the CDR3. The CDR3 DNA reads TGTGCCAGCAGTAGACTTATCTCTGGGGCCAACGTCCTGACTTTC. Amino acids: CASSRLISGANVLTF. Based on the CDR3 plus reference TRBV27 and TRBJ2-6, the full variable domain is EAQVTQNPRYLITVTGKKLTVTCSQNMNHEYMSWYRQDPGLGLRQIYYSMNVEVTDKGDVPEGYKVSRKEKRNFPLILESPSPNQTSLYFCASSRLISGANVLTFGAGSRLTVL.

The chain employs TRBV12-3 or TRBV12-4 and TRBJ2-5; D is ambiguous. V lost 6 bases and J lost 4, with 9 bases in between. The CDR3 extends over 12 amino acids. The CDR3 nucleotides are TGTGCCAGCAGAAAAGCTGTAGAGACCCAGTACTTC. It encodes CASRKAVETQYF.

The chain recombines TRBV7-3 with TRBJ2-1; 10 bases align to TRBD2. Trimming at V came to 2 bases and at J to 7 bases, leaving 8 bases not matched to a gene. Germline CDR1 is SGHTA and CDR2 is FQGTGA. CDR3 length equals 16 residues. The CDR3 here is CASSLSSSGSLNEQFF. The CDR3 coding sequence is TGTGCCAGCAGCTTATCGTCTAGCGGGAGTTTAAATGAGCAGTTCTTC. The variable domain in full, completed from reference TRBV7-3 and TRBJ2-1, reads GAGVSQTPSNKVTEKGKYVELRCDPISGHTALYWYRQSLGQGPEFLIYFQGTGAADDSGLPNDRFFAVRPEGSVSTLKIQRTERGDSAVYLCASSLSSSGSLNEQFFGPGTRLTVL.

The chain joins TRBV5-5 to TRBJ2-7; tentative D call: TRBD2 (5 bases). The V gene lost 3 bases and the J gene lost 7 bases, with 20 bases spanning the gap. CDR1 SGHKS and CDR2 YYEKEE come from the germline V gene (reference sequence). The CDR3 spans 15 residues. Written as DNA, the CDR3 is TGTGCCAGCAGCTCGGACTTCTACTCCTACAATGAGCAGTACTTC. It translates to CASSSDFYSYNEQYF.

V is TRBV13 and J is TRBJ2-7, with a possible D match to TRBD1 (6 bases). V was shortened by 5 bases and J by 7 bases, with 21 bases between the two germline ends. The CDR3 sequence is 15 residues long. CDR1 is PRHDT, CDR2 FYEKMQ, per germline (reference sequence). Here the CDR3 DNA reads TGTGCCAGCAGCGCAGCCCAAGGGGGACCTACAGAGCAGTACTTC. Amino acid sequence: CASSAAQGGPTEQYF. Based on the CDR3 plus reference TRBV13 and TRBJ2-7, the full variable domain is AAGVIQSPRHLIKEKRETATLKCYPIPRHDTVYWYQQGPGQDPQFLISFYEKMQSDKGSIPDRFSAQQFSDYHSELNMSSLELGDSALYFCASSAAQGGPTEQYFGPGTRLTVT.

The CDR3 coding sequence is TGTGCCAGCAGCCAAGATCATCTGGGTGAAAAACTGTTTTTT. Protein: CASSQDHLGEKLFF. V and J are TRBV14 and TRBJ1-4; D is uncertain. V was shortened by 0 bases and J by 7 bases, with 9 bases between the two germline ends. The germline V gene has CDR1 SGHDN and CDR2 FVKESK. The CDR3 runs 14 residues.

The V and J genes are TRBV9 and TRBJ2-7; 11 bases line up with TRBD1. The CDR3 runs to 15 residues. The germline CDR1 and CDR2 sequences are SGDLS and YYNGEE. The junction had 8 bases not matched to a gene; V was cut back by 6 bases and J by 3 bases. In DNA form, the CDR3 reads TGTGCCAGCAACGCAACCGGGACAGGGGGCTACGAGCAGTACTTC. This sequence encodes CASNATGTGGYEQYF.

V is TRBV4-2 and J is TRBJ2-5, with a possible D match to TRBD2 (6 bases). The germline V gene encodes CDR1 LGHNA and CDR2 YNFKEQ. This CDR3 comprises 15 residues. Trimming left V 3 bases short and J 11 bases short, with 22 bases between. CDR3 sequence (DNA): TGTGCCAGCAGCCACCTTTTCTCAGCGGGCGATGAGCAGTACTTC. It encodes CASSHLFSAGDEQYF.

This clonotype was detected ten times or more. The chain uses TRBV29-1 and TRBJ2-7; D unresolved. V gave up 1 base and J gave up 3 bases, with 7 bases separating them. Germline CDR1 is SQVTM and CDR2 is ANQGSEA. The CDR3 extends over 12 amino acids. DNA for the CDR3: TGCAGCGTTGAAGCTGTTGGCTACGAGCAGTACTTC. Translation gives CSVEAVGYEQYF.

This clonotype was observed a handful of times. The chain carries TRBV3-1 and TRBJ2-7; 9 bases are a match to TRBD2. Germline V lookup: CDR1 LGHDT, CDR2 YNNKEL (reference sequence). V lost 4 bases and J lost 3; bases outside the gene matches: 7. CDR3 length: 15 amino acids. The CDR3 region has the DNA TGTGCCAGCAGCCGGCGTAGCGGGAGTAGCTACGAGCAGTACTTC. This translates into CASSRRSGSSYEQYF.

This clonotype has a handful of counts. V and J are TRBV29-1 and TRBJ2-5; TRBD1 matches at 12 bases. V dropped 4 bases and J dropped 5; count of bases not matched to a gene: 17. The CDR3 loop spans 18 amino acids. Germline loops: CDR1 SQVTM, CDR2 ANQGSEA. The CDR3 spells CSVGGAAGTGGSLETQYF. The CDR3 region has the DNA TGCAGCGTTGGGGGGGCAGCCGGGACAGGGGGCTCGCTTGAGACCCAGTACTTC. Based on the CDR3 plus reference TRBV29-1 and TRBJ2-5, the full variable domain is SAVISQKPSRDICQRGTSLTIQCQVDSQVTMMFWYRQQPGQSLTLIATANQGSEATYESGFVIDKFPISRPNLTFSTLTVSNMSPEDSSIYLCSVGGAAGTGGSLETQYFGPGTRLLVL.

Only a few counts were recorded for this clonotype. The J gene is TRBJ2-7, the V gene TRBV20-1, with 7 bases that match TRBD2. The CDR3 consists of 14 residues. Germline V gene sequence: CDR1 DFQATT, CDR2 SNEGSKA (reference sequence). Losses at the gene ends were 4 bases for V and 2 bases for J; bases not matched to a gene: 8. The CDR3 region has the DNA TGCAGTGCTACCTCTAGCGGACGCGCCTACGAGCAGTACTTC. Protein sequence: CSATSSGRAYEQYF.

The CDR3 here is CASSLTSGSWYEQFF. The DNA for the CDR3 is TGTGCCAGCAGCTTAACTAGCGGGAGTTGGTATGAGCAGTTCTTC. The chain combines TRBV7-8 with TRBJ2-1; 11 positions match TRBD2. The CDR3 has 15 amino acids. CDR1 is SGHVS and CDR2 is FQNEAQ in the germline V gene. The V gene end was trimmed by 2 bases and the J gene end by 8 bases; junction bases not matched to a gene: 5.

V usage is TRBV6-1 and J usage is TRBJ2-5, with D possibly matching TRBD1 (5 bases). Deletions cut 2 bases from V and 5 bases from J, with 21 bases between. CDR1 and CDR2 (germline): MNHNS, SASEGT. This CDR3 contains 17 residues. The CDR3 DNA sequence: TGTGCCAGCAGTGAATCAGGGTGGCATATGGGCAGGGAGACCCAGTACTTC. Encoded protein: CASSESGWHMGRETQYF.